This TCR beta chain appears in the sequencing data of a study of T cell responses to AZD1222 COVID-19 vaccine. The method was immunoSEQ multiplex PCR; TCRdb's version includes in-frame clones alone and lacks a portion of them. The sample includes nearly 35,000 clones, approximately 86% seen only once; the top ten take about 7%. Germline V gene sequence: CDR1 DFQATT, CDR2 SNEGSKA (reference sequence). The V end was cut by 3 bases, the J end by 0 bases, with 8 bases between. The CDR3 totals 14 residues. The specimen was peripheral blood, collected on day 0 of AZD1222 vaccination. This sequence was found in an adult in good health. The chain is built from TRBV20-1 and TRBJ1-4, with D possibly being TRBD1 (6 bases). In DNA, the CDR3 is TGCAGTGCTAGTAACAGGGCAACTAATGAAAAACTGTTTTTT. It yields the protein CSASNRATNEKLFF.